Listed here are 30 T cell receptor beta chains from one sample, sequenced in a study of read filtering for tumor transcriptome and immune sequencing. The library was built from roughly 400 ng RNA with molecular barcoded adaptors for alpha/delta and beta/gamma chains. Using its own MiXCR run on the reads, TCRdb lists one record per CDR3 protein. Of about 130,000 distinct CDR3 sequences listed, 13% are singletons. Material: a population of CD138-negative cells sorted from bone marrow. Receptors were obtained from a donor aged 40 or older with multiple myeloma.

This clonotype showed up many times. V usage is TRBV6-6 and J usage is TRBJ1-5; unclear D gene. This CDR3 has 15 residues. The V end lost 0 bases, the J end lost 1 base, and 7 bases lay between the germline ends. Germline V gene data show CDR1 as MNHNY and CDR2 as SVGAGI (reference sequence). The CDR3 nucleotides are TGTGCCAGCAGTTACTCCGGGATAAGCAATCAGCCCCAGCATTTT. It is translated as CASSYSGISNQPQHF.

This clonotype was counted many times. The chain is built from TRBV6-1 and TRBJ2-5, with 7 bases lining up with TRBD2. CDR1 and CDR2 from the germline V gene are MNHNS and SASEGT. The CDR3 runs 13 residues. Losses at the gene ends were 10 bases for V and 3 bases for J; bases not matched to a gene: 8. CDR3 in DNA: TGTGCCACCTGCTGGGAGGGTGAAGAGACCCAGTACTTC. Translation gives CATCWEGEETQYF.

This clonotype was observed at least ten times. The chain links TRBV29-1 to TRBJ1-1, with D perhaps TRBD1 (5 bases). CDR3 length: 13 amino acids. Germline assignment: CDR1 SQVTM and CDR2 ANQGSEA. V dropped 4 bases and J dropped 4 bases, with 13 bases sitting between them. For the CDR3, the DNA is TGCAGCGTTGTCGTGGGGCAGGCCACTGAAGCTTTCTTT. It encodes CSVVVGQATEAFF.

In the case of this clonotype: A clone one base away is much larger, so this may be a read error. J is TRBJ1-2 and V is TRBV18, with no clear D. Trimming took 4 bases from V and 1 from J, leaving 16 bases between them. CDR3 length: 16 amino acids. Germline assignment: CDR1 KGHSH and CDR2 LQKENI. The CDR3 loop is CASSQPVGEYNYGYTF. The DNA for the CDR3 is TGTGCCAGCTCACAGCCGGTCGGAGAATATAACTATGGCTACACCTTC.

In this sample, this clonotype turned up a few times. The conserved closing phenylalanine or tryptophan is absent in this CDR3, likely reflecting a read error. The chain joins TRBV11-3 to TRBJ1-1, with D unclear. This CDR3 has 13 residues. In germline, CDR1 is SGHNT, CDR2 YENEEA. The V and J ends lost 3 bases and 1 base respectively, with 6 bases between them. The CDR3 nucleotides are TGTGCCAGCAGCTTCAGTGAGAACACTGAAGCTTTCTCT. The encoded protein is CASSFSENTEAFS.

This clonotype has ten or more counts. This chain joins TRBV6-6 and TRBJ2-3; 10 nucleotides align to TRBD1. CDR1 is MNHNY, CDR2 SVGAGI, per germline (reference sequence). V shed 8 bases and J 4 bases; nucleotides not matched to a gene: 12. The CDR3 runs to 16 residues. In nucleotides, the CDR3 is TGTGCCAGCCCCCCCCCGGGACAGGGGCTCCCAGATACGCAGTATTTT. It encodes CASPPPGQGLPDTQYF.

The gene calls are TRBV5-1 and TRBJ2-3; a weak D match, TRBD2 (6 bases). CDR3 length equals 15 residues. CDR1 and CDR2 from the germline V gene are SGHRS and YFSETQ. V lost 4 bases to trimming and J lost 0 bases, with 12 bases between them. The CDR3 loop reads CASSPAGGSTDTQYF. CDR3 sequence (DNA): TGCGCCAGCAGCCCCGCCGGGGGAAGCACAGATACGCAGTATTTT.

Only a few counts were recorded for this clonotype. The rearrangement links TRBV10-2 to TRBJ2-5; maybe TRBD2 (6 bases). Germline V gives CDR1 WSHSY, CDR2 SAAADI. The CDR3 spans 15 residues. The V end lost 4 bases, the J end lost 0 bases, and 12 bases lay between the germline ends. The CDR3 spells CASSGGAGYQETQYF. CDR3 DNA sequence: TGCGCCAGCAGTGGGGGTGCGGGATACCAAGAGACCCAGTACTTC.

This clonotype was seen repeatedly, ten times or more. The chain uses TRBV7-2 and TRBJ2-3, with D tentatively TRBD1 (5 bases). The CDR3 spans 17 residues. Trimming stripped 8 bases from V and 6 bases from J, with 27 bases between. CDR1 SGHTA and CDR2 FQGNSA come from the germline V gene. CDR3 DNA sequence: TGTGCCAGCTCTCGAAAGGGGTTTAGCCCGGAAATGGATACGCAGTATTTT. Translated: CASSRKGFSPEMDTQYF.

This clonotype was seen at least ten times. J is TRBJ1-1 and V is TRBV28; maybe TRBD1 (5 bases). The CDR3 extends over 16 amino acids. The germline V and J ends were trimmed by 5 bases and 0 bases, with 16 bases remaining between them. The germline gives CDR1 MDHEN, CDR2 SYDVKM. CDR3 DNA sequence: TGTGCCAGCAGTACCCCAGGGTACGGAATGAACACTGAAGCTTTCTTT. Translation: CASSTPGYGMNTEAFF. The complete variable domain, with remaining parts taken from reference TRBV28 and TRBJ1-1, reads DVKVTQSSRYLVKRTGEKVFLECVQDMDHENMFWYRQDPGLGLRLIYFSYDVKMKEKGDIPEGYSVSREKKERFSLILESASTNQTSMYLCASSTPGYGMNTEAFFGQGTRLTVV.

This clonotype occurred many times. The rearrangement links TRBV20-1 to TRBJ2-5; unclear D gene. V shed 0 bases and J shed 5 bases, with 16 bases lying between them. CDR1 DFQATT and CDR2 SNEGSKA come from the germline V gene (reference sequence). The CDR3 contains 15 residues. The CDR3 protein is CSARDQVKGSETQYF. In DNA, the CDR3 is TGCAGTGCTAGAGATCAAGTTAAGGGATCGGAGACCCAGTACTTC.

This clonotype was seen at least ten times. In DNA form, the CDR3 reads TGTGCCAGCAGTTGGGACAGAACCTCAATGAACACTGAAGCTTTCTTT. As protein: CASSWDRTSMNTEAFF. V usage is TRBV2 and J usage is TRBJ1-1, with 7 bases lining up with TRBD1. CDR1 SNHLY and CDR2 FYNNEI come from the germline V gene. The CDR3 spans 16 residues. V gave up 5 bases and J gave up 0 bases; unmatched junction bases: 9. Full variable domain (rest looked up from reference TRBV2 and TRBJ1-1): EPEVTQTPSHQVTQMGQEVILRCVPISNHLYFYWYRQILGQKVEFLVSFYNNEISEKSEIFDDQFSVERPDGSNFTLKIRSTKLEDSAMYFCASSWDRTSMNTEAFFGQGTRLTVV.

Comment on this clonotype: This likely comes from a read error, as the CDR3 has no conserved phenylalanine or tryptophan at its end. V gene TRBV28 combines with J gene TRBJ2-6; D might be TRBD2 (6 bases). The CDR3 is made up of 15 amino acids. V dropped 3 bases and J dropped 4 bases, with 10 bases sitting between them. CDR1 and CDR2 (germline): MDHEN, SYDVKM. CDR3 region: CASSLVGRGANVLTS. The CDR3 DNA is TGTGCCAGCAGTTTGGTGGGGAGGGGGGCCAACGTCCTGACTTCC.

This clonotype was seen many times. The V call is TRBV5-1, the J call TRBJ1-2; 9 nucleotides agree with TRBD1. Germline-derived CDR1 and CDR2 are SGHRS and YFSETQ. The J segment lost 7 bases and the V segment lost 0 bases, leaving 4 bases of the junction unmatched. CDR3 length: 14 residues. The CDR3 protein is CASSLEQGALGYTF. The CDR3, as DNA: TGCGCCAGCAGCTTGGAACAGGGGGCGCTTGGCTACACCTTC.

This clonotype appeared many times. V gene TRBV19 combines with J gene TRBJ2-2; 13 bases agree with TRBD2. There are 17 residues in the CDR3. V lost 2 bases, J lost 6 bases, and 6 bases stayed unmatched. Germline V CDR1 and CDR2: LNHDA, SQIVND (reference sequence). The CDR3 bases are TGTGCCAGTAGTATAATGACTAGCGGGGGGTTCCCCGGGGAGCTGTTTTTT. Translated, it gives CASSIMTSGGFPGELFF.

The chain links TRBV10-2 to TRBJ2-5; D remains unclear. Germline V lookup: CDR1 WSHSY, CDR2 SAAADI. The V end lost 5 bases, the J end lost 5 bases, and 12 bases lay between the germline ends. This CDR3 spans 13 amino acids. CDR3 in amino acids: CASSLRIRETQYF. CDR3 bases: TGCGCCAGCAGTTTACGGATCAGGGAGACCCAGTACTTC.

This clonotype has only one observation. This sequence joins TRBV20-1 and TRBJ1-1, with 8 bases identical to TRBD1. The CDR3 extends over 13 amino acids. Germline V gene sequence: CDR1 DFQATT, CDR2 SNEGSKA (reference sequence). The V and J ends lost 2 bases and 7 bases, in that order; junction bases with no gene match: 6. The CDR3 is CSARRGQDGEAFF. The CDR3 DNA reads as TGCAGTGCTAGACGGGGACAGGACGGTGAAGCTTTCTTT.

This clonotype turned up a few times. The chain combines TRBV7-6 with TRBJ2-3, with D perhaps matching TRBD1 or TRBD2 (5 bases each). Deletions cut 6 bases from V and 6 bases from J, with 13 bases between. Germline V gives CDR1 SGHVS, CDR2 FNYEAQ. CDR3 length: 13 amino acids. CDR3 protein: CASSRRSGDTQYF. Here the CDR3 DNA reads TGTGCCAGCAGTCGGAGGTCAGGGGATACGCAGTATTTT.

In this sample, this clonotype turned up many times. V gene TRBV12-3 or TRBV12-4 combines with J gene TRBJ2-3, with 7 bases that match TRBD2. This CDR3 spans 15 amino acids. J lost 1 base, V lost 6 bases, and 7 bases had no gene match. DNA for the CDR3: TGTGCCAGCAGGGTTGGAGCGGGGCGCACAGATACGCAGTATTTT. Protein product: CASRVGAGRTDTQYF.

This clonotype occurred many times. The gene calls are TRBV7-2 and TRBJ2-3, with a weak D call TRBD2 (6 bases). Between the trimmed V and J ends, which lost 8 bases and 6 bases, there was a span of 15 bases. The CDR3 has 13 amino acids. CDR1 is SGHTA and CDR2 is FQGNSA in the germline V gene. The CDR3 DNA reads as TGTGCCAGCGGTCGGATTAGCGGCGATACGCAGTATTTT. Protein: CASGRISGDTQYF.

On this clonotype itself: This may arise from a read error, as a much more abundant clone is one base away. This rearrangement joins TRBV12-3 or TRBV12-4 to TRBJ1-2; D ambiguous. The CDR3 has 14 amino acids. CDR3 nucleotides: TGTGCCAGCAGTTTGGGCACCTTAAACTATGGCTACGCCTTC. Translated, it gives CASSLGTLNYGYAF.

A note on this clonotype: This clone may be a read error of a much larger clone one base away. The chain combines TRBV3-1 with TRBJ2-1; D not certain. The germline V gene encodes CDR1 LGHDT and CDR2 YNNKEL (reference sequence). CDR3 size: 13 residues. For the CDR3, the DNA is TGTGCCAGCAGCCAACTCCATAACAATGGGCAGTTCTTC. This sequence encodes CASSQLHNNGQFF.

In regard to this clonotype: A read error may explain this, as a much larger clone is one base away. The V and J genes are TRBV2 and TRBJ1-2, with a tentative D call TRBD1 (6 bases). CDR3 length: 14 amino acids. The V gene's germline CDR1 is SNHLY and CDR2 FYNNEI. Trimming removed 7 bases from V and 2 bases from J, with 14 bases in between. The CDR3 loop is CASKGGEKNYGYTF. CDR3 in DNA: TGTGCCAGCAAGGGGGGAGAAAAGAACTATGGCTACACCTTC. Variable domain in full (rest from reference TRBV2 and TRBJ1-2): EPEVTQTPSHQVTQMGQEVILRCVPISNHLYFYWYRQILGQKVEFLVSFYNNEISEKSEIFDDQFSVERPDGSNFTLKIRSTKLEDSAMYFCASKGGEKNYGYTFGSGTRLTVV.

This clonotype was picked up many times. This rearrangement joins TRBV12-3 or TRBV12-4 to TRBJ1-1; 8 nucleotides align to TRBD1. CDR3 length equals 14 residues. V was pared by 6 bases and J by 2 bases, with 5 bases of the junction left unmatched. The CDR3 sequence: CASRIAGGNTEAFF. CDR3 DNA sequence: TGTGCCAGCAGAATCGCAGGGGGCAACACTGAAGCTTTCTTT.

This clonotype occurred a few times. The CDR3 DNA sequence: TGCGCCAGCAGCTTAGCCGGGACGGGGACCTCTGAAGCTTTCTTT. This translates into CASSLAGTGTSEAFF. The V gene is TRBV5-1, the J gene TRBJ1-1, with D maybe TRBD1 (5 bases). Trimming pared 2 bases from V and 6 bases from J, leaving 17 bases between. The CDR3 sequence is 15 residues long. Germline CDR1 and CDR2: SGHRS and YFSETQ.

A note on this clonotype: It may be a read error: a sequence one base away is much more abundant. The CDR3 loop is CASSLGGEDTQYF. The CDR3 DNA follows: TGTGCCAGCAGTTTAGGGGGGGAGGATACGCAGTATTTT. J is TRBJ2-3 and V is TRBV12-3 or TRBV12-4, with D possibly TRBD2 on 6 matching bases. CDR3 length: 13 amino acids. Deletions cut 1 base from V and 6 bases from J, with 8 bases between.

As for this clonotype: A much larger clone differs by one base, so this may be a read error. The V and J genes are TRBV3-1 and TRBJ2-7; 8 nucleotides agree with TRBD2. The junction had 3 bases not matched to a gene; V was cut back by 3 bases and J by 2 bases. CDR1 LGHDT and CDR2 YNNKEL come from the germline V gene (reference sequence). The CDR3 runs to 14 residues. The CDR3 DNA is TGTGCCAGCAGCCACACGGGAGGGACCTACGAGCAGTACTTC. Residues: CASSHTGGTYEQYF.

Remarks on this clonotype: This could be a read error, since a much larger clone is one nucleotide away. The V call is TRBV30, the J call TRBJ2-6, with D perhaps matching TRBD1 (5 bases). The germline CDR1 and CDR2 sequences are GTSNPN and SVGIG (reference sequence). The germline V and J ends were trimmed by 5 bases and 1 base, with 6 bases remaining between them. This CDR3 spans 13 amino acids. Here the CDR3 reads CAWAGSGANVLTF. CDR3 nucleotide sequence: TGTGCCTGGGCAGGGTCTGGGGCCAACGTCCTGACTTTC.

The table lists this clonotype with many counts. The V gene is TRBV7-3, the J gene TRBJ1-1; TRBD1 might be the D (5 bases). CDR1 and CDR2 (germline): SGHTA, FQGTGA. V lost 2 bases to trimming and J lost 7 bases, with 11 bases between them. The CDR3 contains 13 residues. The chain's CDR3 is CASSLLGVGEAFF. The CDR3 region has the DNA TGTGCCAGCAGCTTACTAGGGGTTGGTGAAGCTTTCTTT. Supplemented by reference TRBV7-3 and TRBJ1-1, the full variable domain reads GAGVSQTPSNKVTEKGKYVELRCDPISGHTALYWYRQSLGQGPEFLIYFQGTGAADDSGLPNDRFFAVRPEGSVSTLKIQRTERGDSAVYLCASSLLGVGEAFFGQGTRLTVV.

There are many counts of this clonotype. V gene TRBV20-1 combines with J gene TRBJ2-2, with no clear D. Germline V gives CDR1 DFQATT, CDR2 SNEGSKA (reference sequence). The CDR3 runs to 13 residues. Trimming removed 3 bases at V and 1 base at J, with 6 bases between. CDR3 in amino acids: CSASWRNTGELFF. The CDR3 DNA reads as TGCAGTGCTAGTTGGCGGAACACCGGGGAGCTGTTTTTT.